Listed here are 25 T cell receptor beta chains from one sample, sequenced in a study of blood T cell repertoires in COVID-19. TCRdb's copy holds only in-frame clones and misses some; the assay was immunoSEQ multiplex PCR. The table records under 35,000 clones, roughly nine tenths of them present only once. Sequenced: peripheral blood. These receptors were taken from a human donor in a cohort sampled during active COVID-19.

This clone has more than one count but fewer than ten. The chain joins TRBV6-2 or TRBV6-3 to TRBJ1-5; D might be TRBD1 (6 bases). The CDR3 covers 13 residues. Trimming cost V 5 bases and J 3 bases, with 8 bases left between them. Germline V gene data show CDR1 as MNHEY and CDR2 as SVGEGT. For the CDR3, the DNA is TGTGCCAGCAGTGGACAGCTCAATCAGCCCCAGCATTTT. Translating gives CASSGQLNQPQHF.

The rearrangement joins TRBV7-6 to TRBJ2-1; D remains unclear. Germline V gene sequence: CDR1 SGHVS, CDR2 FNYEAQ. This CDR3 comprises 15 residues. The V and J ends lost 5 bases and 5 bases respectively, with 16 bases between them. CDR3: CASSPTISSNNEQFF. The CDR3 nucleotides read TGTGCCAGCAGCCCCACTATATCTTCCAACAATGAGCAGTTCTTC.

CDR3 residues: CASSPSENTGELFF. DNA of the CDR3: TGTGCCAGCTCACCAAGCGAGAACACCGGGGAGCTGTTTTTT. The rearrangement uses TRBV18 and TRBJ2-2; D call uncertain. There are 14 residues in the CDR3. The germline CDR1 and CDR2 sequences are KGHSH and LQKENI. With 2 bases removed from V and 1 base from J, the gap between germline ends came to 5 bases. Combining the CDR3 with reference TRBV18 and TRBJ2-2 gives the whole variable domain NAGVMQNPRHLVRRRGQEARLRCSPMKGHSHVYWYRQLPEEGLKFMVYLQKENIIDESGMPKERFSAEFPKEGPSILRIQQVVRGDSAAYFCASSPSENTGELFFGEGSRLTVL.

This rearrangement joins TRBV6-6 to TRBJ2-3, with a possible D match to TRBD2 (6 bases). The germline CDR1 and CDR2 sequences are MNHNY and SVGAGI (reference sequence). The CDR3 loop spans 13 amino acids. Trimming took 7 bases from V and 3 from J, leaving 11 bases between them. CDR3 sequence (DNA): TGTGCCAGCAAAGCGGAGGGAACAGATACGCAGTATTTT. Encoded protein: CASKAEGTDTQYF.

V and J are TRBV5-1 and TRBJ2-2, with 8 bases fitting TRBD1. The CDR3 covers 15 residues. The junction had 5 bases not matched to a gene; V was cut back by 4 bases and J by 3 bases. Germline V lookup: CDR1 SGHRS, CDR2 YFSETQ. CDR3 loop: CASSLDRVDTGELFF. CDR3 DNA: TGCGCCAGCAGCCTGGACAGGGTTGACACCGGGGAGCTGTTTTTT.

This chain links TRBV19 with TRBJ1-5, with a possible D match to TRBD1 (6 bases). The germline CDR1 and CDR2 sequences are LNHDA and SQIVND (reference sequence). V gave up 5 bases and J gave up 0 bases, with 14 bases separating them. The CDR3 consists of 16 residues. CDR3 coding DNA: TGTGCCAGTAGTGGTTTTGGGACATCTAGCAATCAGCCCCAGCATTTT. Residues: CASSGFGTSSNQPQHF.

This rearrangement joins TRBV9 to TRBJ1-2; D call uncertain. Deletions cut 0 bases from V and 4 bases from J, with 7 bases between. The CDR3 length is 13 residues. Per germline, CDR1 SGDLS and CDR2 YYNGEE. Here the CDR3 DNA reads TGTGCCAGCAGCGTAGCTTCCTCCTATGGCTACACCTTC. It yields the protein CASSVASSYGYTF.

This chain links TRBV19 with TRBJ1-5; tentatively, D is TRBD1 (6 bases). CDR1 is LNHDA, CDR2 SQIVND, per germline (reference sequence). The V and J ends lost 5 bases and 1 base respectively, with 15 bases between them. The CDR3 consists of 16 residues. CDR3 loop: CASSPRQALSNQPQHF. The CDR3 DNA sequence: TGTGCCAGTAGTCCCAGACAGGCCTTGAGCAATCAGCCCCAGCATTTT.

Details on this clone: The junction differs from germline at one of its ends, possibly a read error. The chain links TRBV18 to TRBJ1-2; 8 bases match TRBD1. Germline V gene sequence: CDR1 KGHSH, CDR2 LQKENI. This CDR3 is 13 amino acids long. CDR3 nucleotide sequence: TGTGCCAGCTCTCCACAAGGACAGGGCGGCTACACCTTC. Protein product: CASSPQGQGGYTF.

This sequence joins TRBV7-9 and TRBJ1-2; D not resolved. Germline values: CDR1 SEHNR, CDR2 FQNEAQ (reference sequence). The CDR3 runs 15 residues. V lost 7 bases to trimming and J lost 4 bases, with 19 bases between them. The CDR3, as DNA: TGTGCCAGCACCTTCGGTGGGGAGAGGAGCTATGGCTACACCTTC. Translation: CASTFGGERSYGYTF.

To note about this clone: The CDR3 end shows no conserved phenylalanine or tryptophan, and so a read error is likely. The DNA is omitted, as the CDR3 cannot be located on it reliably, and the CDR3 follows TCRdb's listing. The chain uses TRBV12-3 or TRBV12-4 and TRBJ2-7; the DNA was not compared with TRBD1, the D call given in the table. The CDR3 has 9 amino acids, counting both end residues. The CDR3 sequence: CASSPPQVD.

This clone occurred once. At one of its ends the junction is not consistent with the germline gene, which may arise from a read error. This chain links TRBV3-1 (or the pseudogene TRBV3-2) with TRBJ2-3, with TRBD2 identical over 15 bases. CDR3 size: 15 residues. Germline lookup yields CDR1 LGHDT and CDR2 YNNKEL (reference sequence). The CDR3 DNA reads as TGTGCCAGCAGCCAAGAAGGACTAGCGGGAGGGCCCTTGGATTTT. Protein sequence: CASSQEGLAGGPLDF.

This clone was counted a single time. This sequence joins TRBV4-1 and TRBJ2-3, with D tentatively TRBD1 (6 bases). The V end lost 1 base, the J end lost 2 bases, and 13 bases lay between the germline ends. The CDR3 is 16 amino acids. Germline values: CDR1 MGHRA, CDR2 YSYEKL. The CDR3 protein is CASSQVPGQTTDTQYF. The CDR3 nucleotides are TGCGCCAGCAGCCAAGTACCCGGACAGACCACAGATACGCAGTATTTT.

This sequence joins TRBV6-5 and TRBJ1-2, with 9 bases matching TRBD1. This CDR3 contains 14 residues. The ends lost 7 bases at V and 4 bases at J; junction bases unmatched: 7. CDR1 is MNHEY and CDR2 is SVGAGI in the germline V gene. CDR3 nucleotides: TGTGCCAGCACCCCGGGACAGGGAAGCTATGGCTACACCTTC. Residues: CASTPGQGSYGYTF.

The CDR3 loop reads CASSLQGAHAGNTIYF. DNA of the CDR3: TGTGCCAGCAGTCTACAGGGGGCGCATGCTGGAAACACCATATATTTT. This rearrangement joins TRBV2 to TRBJ1-3; 9 nucleotides match TRBD1. V lost 5 bases and J lost 2; bases outside the gene matches: 7. This CDR3 contains 16 residues. In germline, CDR1 is SNHLY, CDR2 FYNNEI.

The rearrangement links TRBV5-1 to TRBJ2-7; 10 positions agree with TRBD2. V was clipped by 4 bases and J by 7 bases; unmatched bases: 14. Germline CDR1 SGHRS, CDR2 YFSETQ. The CDR3 has 16 amino acids. The CDR3 reads CASSLIPTSGVTEQYV. CDR3 nucleotides: TGCGCCAGCAGCCTGATCCCAACTAGCGGGGTTACTGAGCAGTACGTC.

The V gene is TRBV27, the J gene TRBJ2-1, with 8 nucleotides matching TRBD2. This CDR3 has 13 residues. Germline CDR1 is MNHEY and CDR2 is SMNVEV (reference sequence). V lost 8 bases to trimming and J lost 9 bases; unmatched junction nucleotides: 9. The CDR3 is CASLGLAGFEQFF. CDR3 nucleotides: TGTGCCAGCCTGGGCCTAGCGGGTTTTGAGCAGTTCTTC.

V gene TRBV5-1 combines with J gene TRBJ2-3, with 7 bases that match TRBD1. The V gene's germline CDR1 is SGHRS and CDR2 YFSETQ. After removal of 5 bases from V and 0 bases from J, the junction contained 3 bases not matched to a gene. CDR3 length equals 14 residues. The CDR3 sequence: CASRPTGSTDTQYF. CDR3 bases: TGCGCCAGCAGACCGACAGGGAGCACAGATACGCAGTATTTT.

The chain couples TRBV6-5 to TRBJ2-3; tentative D call: TRBD1 (5 bases). Per germline, CDR1 MNHEY and CDR2 SVGAGI. The CDR3 covers 15 residues. V lost 5 bases to trimming and J lost 2 bases, with 14 bases between them. For the CDR3, the DNA is TGTGCCAGCAGTCTACAGGCCCAATTCACAGATACGCAGTATTTT. Encoded protein: CASSLQAQFTDTQYF.

This rearrangement joins TRBV27 to TRBJ1-5; 7 positions agree with TRBD1. Germline values: CDR1 MNHEY, CDR2 SMNVEV (reference sequence). V trimming: 2 bases; J trimming: 6 bases; junction bases outside the gene matches: 10. The CDR3 loop spans 16 amino acids. The CDR3 spells CASSLQGDLKAQPQHF. In DNA, the CDR3 is TGTGCCAGCAGTTTACAGGGGGACCTTAAGGCTCAGCCCCAGCATTTT.

The chain joins TRBV28 to TRBJ1-3; the D gene is possibly TRBD1 (5 bases). The CDR3 runs to 15 residues. The V gene's germline CDR1 is MDHEN and CDR2 SYDVKM. Trimming took off 4 bases at V and 4 bases at J, with 14 bases between the two ends. The CDR3 protein is CASSSPPGGGNTIYF. The CDR3 coding sequence is TGTGCCAGCAGTTCACCACCGGGGGGGGGAAACACCATATATTTT.

This clone appeared once. The genes are TRBV19 and TRBJ1-2; perhaps TRBD1 as D (6 bases). V was shortened by 3 bases and J by 8 bases, with 7 bases between the two germline ends. The germline gives CDR1 LNHDA, CDR2 SQIVND (reference sequence). This CDR3 contains 11 residues. DNA for the CDR3: TGTGCCAGTAGTATTGGGGGCGGCTACACCTTC. Its translation is CASSIGGGYTF. Together with reference TRBV19 and TRBJ1-2, the CDR3 gives the full variable domain: DGGITQSPKYLFRKEGQNVTLSCEQNLNHDAMYWYRQDPGQGLRLIYYSQIVNDFQKGDIAEGYSVSREKKESFPLTVTSAQKNPTAFYLCASSIGGGYTFGSGTRLTVV.

The chain is built from TRBV5-4 and TRBJ2-5; the D is unclear. CDR3 length: 14 amino acids. CDR1 and CDR2 (germline): SGHNT, YYREEE (reference sequence). V lost 0 bases to trimming and J lost 5 bases, with 11 bases between them. The CDR3 protein is CASSLEVSQETQYF. The DNA of the CDR3 is TGTGCCAGCAGCTTGGAGGTTTCACAGGAGACCCAGTACTTC.

V gene TRBV24-1 combines with J gene TRBJ1-2; 7 nucleotides agree with TRBD1. This CDR3 spans 13 amino acids. V shed 1 base and J 7 bases; nucleotides not matched to a gene: 2. The germline gives CDR1 KGHDR, CDR2 SFDVKD. The CDR3 DNA follows: TGTGCCACCAGTGATTTAAACAGGGGTGGCTACACCTTC. Amino acid sequence: CATSDLNRGGYTF.

The J gene is TRBJ2-2, the V gene TRBV7-3; D gene uncertain. Germline CDR1 is SGHTA and CDR2 is FQGTGA. V was trimmed by 5 bases and J by 6 bases, leaving 10 bases between them. The CDR3 covers 13 residues. In DNA, the CDR3 is TGTGCCAGCAGCCCGAGAGAGGCCGGGGAGCTGTTTTTT. It yields the protein CASSPREAGELFF. Full variable domain (rest looked up from reference TRBV7-3 and TRBJ2-2): GAGVSQTPSNKVTEKGKYVELRCDPISGHTALYWYRQSLGQGPEFLIYFQGTGAADDSGLPNDRFFAVRPEGSVSTLKIQRTERGDSAVYLCASSPREAGELFFGEGSRLTVL.